This T cell receptor (beta chain) is drawn from a study of graft-versus-host responses after intestinal transplantation. Study-level information: As for transplant type, recipients had multivisceral, liver-intestinal, or isolated intestinal grafts.

Regarding the study as a whole: When patients had graft-donor T cell macrochimerism, their allografts held high graft-versus-host to host-versus-graft clonal ratios. With peak circulating GvH clone levels came an association with early post-transplant HvG declines. GvH clones detected in recipient marrow included some appearing first in ileum or blood.

Repertoires were generated with immunoSEQ multiplex PCR, while TCRdb's copy carries only in-frame clones and drops some. This table has roughly 46,000 clones, 90% to 95% appearing once. As regards this clone: What it binds is not known.

Germline CDR1 SGHRS, CDR2 YFSETQ. Trimming cost V 0 bases and J 2 bases; bases outside gene matches: 10. This CDR3 has 18 amino acids. This TCR derives from a human patient who received an intestinal transplant, so some T cells may come from the graft donor. The sequences come from PBMCs, collected 750 to 800 days after a first intestinal transplant, on the day of a second. This rearrangement joins TRBV5-1 to TRBJ1-1, with TRBD1 matching over 10 bases. The CDR3 nucleotides read TGCGCCAGCAGCTTGGAATTGGGACAGGGGAGGAGAAACACTGAAGCTTTCTTT. Encoded protein: CASSLELGQGRRNTEAFF.